This T cell receptor beta chain was identified during a study of shared clonotypes between healthy human individuals. Terminally differentiated effector memory CD45RA+ cells were excluded by CCR7 positive selection of CD45RO-negative cells. Assay used: immunoSEQ multiplex PCR; TCRdb lists only in-frame clones, some missing. The repertoire holds about 820,000 clones, with more than 85% as singletons. V shed 6 bases, J shed 3 bases, and the junction held 14 bases outside the gene matches. The CDR3 runs 18 residues. Germline-derived CDR1 and CDR2 are SQVTM and ANQGSEA. The sequenced material came from naive CD8+ T cells sorted from blood. The gene calls are TRBV29-1 and TRBJ2-5, with TRBD2 identical over 15 bases. This receptor was identified in a man aged 25-45 years in good health. CDR3 coding DNA: TGCAGCGTCGCCCCCGGGACTAGCGGGAGGTTCGGGGAAGAGACCCAGTACTTC. Translation: CSVAPGTSGRFGEETQYF.